The clone carrying this T cell receptor (beta chain) was picked up a small number of times. Its antigen remains unidentified. The source of the sample is a study of cytomegalovirus exposure and HLA in healthy donors. Points from the study as a whole: In a later analysis, across HLA loci, associated TCR counts were highest for DRB1, lowest for HLA-C. Altogether, 164 TCR beta chains were recorded as cytomegalovirus-associated.

The PCR made use of 60 Vbeta and 13 Jbeta primers. In the authors' methods: Among the unique TCR beta chains that a later analysis counted, roughly 80 million in all, roughly 11 million were shared. The protocol was immunoSEQ multiplex PCR, while the TCRdb copy is restricted to in-frame clones and leaves out a portion. V and J calls and clone size follow that table, whereas D and trimming were derived from the DNA. The repertoire consists of about 170,000 clones, with around two thirds occurring once and the leading ten covering about 3.2%. From germline, CDR1 is KGHSH and CDR2 LQKENI. The V end lost 3 bases, the J end lost 3 bases, and 14 bases lay between the germline ends. This CDR3 is built from 15 residues.

V is TRBV18 and J is TRBJ1-2; D is unresolved. The sequenced sample consisted of PBMCs. The TCR was taken from a middle-aged man in good health and CMV-seronegative. DNA of the CDR3: TGTGCCAGCTCACCCGGTCTTAGCAAGGACTATGGCTACACCTTC. Amino acid sequence: CASSPGLSKDYGYTF.